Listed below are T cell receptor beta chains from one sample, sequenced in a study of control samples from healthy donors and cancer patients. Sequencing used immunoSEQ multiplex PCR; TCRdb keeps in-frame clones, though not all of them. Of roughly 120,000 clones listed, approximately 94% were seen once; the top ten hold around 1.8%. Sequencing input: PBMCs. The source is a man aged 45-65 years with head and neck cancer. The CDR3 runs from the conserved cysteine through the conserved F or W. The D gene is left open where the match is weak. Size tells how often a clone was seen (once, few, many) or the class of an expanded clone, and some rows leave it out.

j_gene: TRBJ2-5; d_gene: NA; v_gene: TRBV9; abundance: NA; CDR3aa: CASSATGYQETQYF; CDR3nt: TGTGCCAGCAGCGCCACAGGGTACCAAGAGACCCAGTACTTC
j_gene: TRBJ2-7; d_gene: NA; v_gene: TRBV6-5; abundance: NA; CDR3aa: CASSYSGGIAYEQYF; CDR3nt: TGTGCCAGCAGTTACTCCGGCGGCATAGCCTACGAGCAGTACTTC
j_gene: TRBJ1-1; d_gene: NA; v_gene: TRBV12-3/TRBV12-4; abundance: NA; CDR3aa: CASRIQGPAFF; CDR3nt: TGTGCCAGCAGGATCCAGGGGCCGGCTTTCTTT
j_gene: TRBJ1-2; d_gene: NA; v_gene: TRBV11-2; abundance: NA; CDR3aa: CASSLELTIYGYTF; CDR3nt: TGTGCCAGCAGCTTAGAGCTTACTATCTATGGCTACACCTTC
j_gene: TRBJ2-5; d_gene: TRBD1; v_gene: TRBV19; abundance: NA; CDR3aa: CASGQGSAETQYF; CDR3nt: TGTGCCAGCGGACAGGGGAGTGCGGAGACCCAGTACTTC
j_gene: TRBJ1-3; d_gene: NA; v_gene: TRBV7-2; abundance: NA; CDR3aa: CASSPSRLGGDTIYF; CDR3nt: TGTGCCAGCAGCCCTAGCCGCCTAGGCGGAGACACCATATATTTT
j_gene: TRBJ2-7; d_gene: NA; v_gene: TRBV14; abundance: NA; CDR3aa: CASSRIPSTATYEQYF; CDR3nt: TGTGCCAGCAGCCGAATCCCTAGTACGGCTACCTACGAGCAGTACTTC
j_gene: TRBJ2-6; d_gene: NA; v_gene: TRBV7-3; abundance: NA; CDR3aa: CASRGGAGGANVLTF; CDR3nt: TGTGCCAGCAGGGGTGGGGCAGGTGGGGCCAACGTCCTGACTTTC
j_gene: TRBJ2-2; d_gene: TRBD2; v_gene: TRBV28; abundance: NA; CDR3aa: CASSLVGLAPGELFF; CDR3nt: TGTGCCAGCAGTTTAGTCGGACTAGCCCCCGGGGAGCTGTTTTTT
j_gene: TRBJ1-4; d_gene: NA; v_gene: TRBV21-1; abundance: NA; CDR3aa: CASSNTSGGGHEKLFF; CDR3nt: TGTGCCAGCAGCAATACTTCCGGGGGAGGGCACGAAAAACTGTTTTTT
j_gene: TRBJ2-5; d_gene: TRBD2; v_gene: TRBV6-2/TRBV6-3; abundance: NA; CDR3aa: CASSKRLAGGQLETQYF; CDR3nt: TGTGCCAGCAGTAAACGACTAGCGGGGGGCCAGTTGGAGACCCAGTACTTC
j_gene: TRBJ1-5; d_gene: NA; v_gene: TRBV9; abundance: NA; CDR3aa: CASSAGVTSNQPQHF; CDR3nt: TGTGCCAGCAGCGCTGGGGTTACCAGCAATCAGCCCCAGCATTTT
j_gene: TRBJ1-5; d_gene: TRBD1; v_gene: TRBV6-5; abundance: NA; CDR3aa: CASSQDRGHQPQHF; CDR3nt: TGTGCCAGCAGTCAGGACAGGGGGCATCAGCCCCAGCATTTT
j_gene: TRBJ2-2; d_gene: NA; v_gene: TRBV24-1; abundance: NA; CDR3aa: CATSINGELFF; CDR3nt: TGTGCCACCAGTATAAACGGGGAGCTGTTTTTT
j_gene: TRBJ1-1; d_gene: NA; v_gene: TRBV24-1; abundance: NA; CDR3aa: CATSDFWNSLAEAFF; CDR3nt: TGTGCCACCAGTGATTTCTGGAATTCGCTTGCTGAAGCTTTCTTT
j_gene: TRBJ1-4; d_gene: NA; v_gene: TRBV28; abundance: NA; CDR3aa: CASSSLYESLGEKLFF; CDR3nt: TGTGCCAGCAGTTCCCTCTACGAAAGCCTAGGTGAAAAACTGTTTTTT
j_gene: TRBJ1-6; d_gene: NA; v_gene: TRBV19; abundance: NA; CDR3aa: CASSNGTPQSPLHF; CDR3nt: TGTGCCAGTAGTAACGGGACACCGCAATCACCCCTCCACTTT
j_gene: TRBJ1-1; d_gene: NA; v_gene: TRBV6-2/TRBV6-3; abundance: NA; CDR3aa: CASSYFVTEAFF; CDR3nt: TGTGCCAGCAGTTACTTCGTCACTGAAGCTTTCTTT
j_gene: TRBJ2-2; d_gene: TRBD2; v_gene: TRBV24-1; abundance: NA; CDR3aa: CATSDPPRSSGGVDGELFF; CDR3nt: TGTGCCACCAGTGATCCCCCTCGGTCTAGCGGGGGGGTGGACGGGGAGCTGTTTTTT
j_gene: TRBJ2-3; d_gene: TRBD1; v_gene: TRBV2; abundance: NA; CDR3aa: CASIYRGDTQYF; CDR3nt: TGTGCCAGCATCTACAGGGGAGATACGCAGTATTTT
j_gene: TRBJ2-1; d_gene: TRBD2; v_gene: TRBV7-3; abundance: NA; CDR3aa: CASSSRTSGGANEQFF; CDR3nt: TGTGCCAGCAGCTCCCGGACTAGCGGGGGGGCAAATGAGCAGTTCTTC
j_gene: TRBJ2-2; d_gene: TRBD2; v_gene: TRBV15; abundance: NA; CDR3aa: CATSRVPAWGGNTGELFF; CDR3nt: TGTGCCACCAGCAGAGTTCCCGCATGGGGGGGAAACACCGGGGAGCTGTTTTTT
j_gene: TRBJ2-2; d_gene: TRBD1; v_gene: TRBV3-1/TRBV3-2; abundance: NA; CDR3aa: CASTTILGQGAIGELFF; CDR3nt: TGTGCCAGCACCACAATCTTAGGACAGGGGGCCATCGGGGAGCTGTTTTTT
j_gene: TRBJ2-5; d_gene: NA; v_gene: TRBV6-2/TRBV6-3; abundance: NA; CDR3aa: CASRYITGRKETQYF; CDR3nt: TGTGCCAGCAGATACATCACAGGCCGAAAAGAGACCCAGTACTTC
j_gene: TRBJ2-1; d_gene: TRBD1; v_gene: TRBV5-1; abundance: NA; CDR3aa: CASSWTGQDNEQFF; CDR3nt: TGCGCCAGCAGCTGGACGGGACAGGACAATGAGCAGTTCTTC
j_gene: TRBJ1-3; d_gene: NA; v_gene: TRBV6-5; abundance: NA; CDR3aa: CASSRDYSGNTIYF; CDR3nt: TGTGCCAGCAGTCGCGATTACTCTGGAAACACCATATATTTT
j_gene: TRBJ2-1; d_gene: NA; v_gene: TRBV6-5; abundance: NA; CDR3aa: CASSSRGHMDNEQFF; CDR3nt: TGTGCCAGCAGTTCACGGGGGCATATGGACAATGAGCAGTTCTTC
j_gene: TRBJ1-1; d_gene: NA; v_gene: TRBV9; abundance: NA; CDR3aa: CASSVGPRVNTEAFF; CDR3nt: TGTGCCAGCAGCGTAGGCCCTCGAGTGAACACTGAAGCTTTCTTT
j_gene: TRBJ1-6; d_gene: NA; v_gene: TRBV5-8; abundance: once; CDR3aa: CASSLLSGASSYNSPLHF; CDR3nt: TGTGCCAGCAGCTTGCTGTCTGGCGCGAGCTCCTATAATTCACCCCTCCACTTT
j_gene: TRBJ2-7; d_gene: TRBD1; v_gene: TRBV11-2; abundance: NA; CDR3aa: CASSFRDRVSDSSYEQYF; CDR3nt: TGTGCCAGCAGCTTCCGGGACAGGGTATCGGATAGCTCCTACGAGCAGTACTTC
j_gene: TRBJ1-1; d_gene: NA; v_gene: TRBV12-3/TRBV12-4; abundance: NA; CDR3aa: CASSLVEGAGAFF; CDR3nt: TGTGCCAGCAGTTTAGTTGAAGGGGCCGGAGCTTTCTTT
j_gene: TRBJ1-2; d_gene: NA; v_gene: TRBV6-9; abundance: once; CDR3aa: CASSIRDPGGYTF; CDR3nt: TGTGCCAGCAGTATTCGGGACCCGGGGGGCTACACCTTC
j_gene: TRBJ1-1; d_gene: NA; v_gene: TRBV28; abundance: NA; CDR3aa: CASSLVRANTEAFF; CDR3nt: TGTGCCAGCAGTTTGGTACGGGCGAACACTGAAGCTTTCTTT
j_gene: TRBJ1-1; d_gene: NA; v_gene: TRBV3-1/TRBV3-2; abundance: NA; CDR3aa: CASDSRGPEAFF; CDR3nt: TGTGCCAGCGATTCCCGGGGCCCTGAAGCTTTCTTT
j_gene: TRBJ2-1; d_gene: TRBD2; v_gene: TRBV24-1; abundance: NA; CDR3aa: CATSDFGSGGLDNEQFF; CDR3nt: TGTGCCACCAGTGATTTTGGGAGCGGGGGTCTTGACAATGAGCAGTTCTTC
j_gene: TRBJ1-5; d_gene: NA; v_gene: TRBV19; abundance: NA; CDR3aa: CASTIIHGTINQPQHF; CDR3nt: TGTGCCAGTACCATAATACACGGGACTATCAATCAGCCCCAGCATTTT
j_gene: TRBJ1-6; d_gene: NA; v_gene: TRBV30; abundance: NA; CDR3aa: CAWSVHKGFGSYNSPLHF; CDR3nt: TGTGCCTGGAGTGTACATAAAGGATTCGGGTCCTATAATTCACCCCTCCACTTT
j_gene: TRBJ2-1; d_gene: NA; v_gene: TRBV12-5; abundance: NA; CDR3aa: CASGLVDGTPQFF; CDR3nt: TGTGCTAGTGGTTTGGTAGATGGGACTCCGCAGTTCTTC
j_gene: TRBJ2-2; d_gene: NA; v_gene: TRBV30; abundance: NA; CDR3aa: CAWKTIGPDGELFF; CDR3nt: TGTGCCTGGAAAACCATCGGGCCGGACGGGGAGCTGTTTTTT
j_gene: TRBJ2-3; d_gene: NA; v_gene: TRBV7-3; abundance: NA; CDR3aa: CASSSQGGDTQYF; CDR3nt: TGTGCCAGCAGCTCACAAGGGGGAGATACGCAGTATTTT
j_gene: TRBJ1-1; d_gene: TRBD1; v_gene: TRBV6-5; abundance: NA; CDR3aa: CASSYSFQGVDTEAFF; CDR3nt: TGTGCCAGCAGTTACTCCTTCCAGGGGGTGGACACTGAAGCTTTCTTT
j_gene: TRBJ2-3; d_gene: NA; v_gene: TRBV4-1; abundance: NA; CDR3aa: CASSQDGLAGSGTQYF; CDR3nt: TGCGCCAGCAGCCAAGATGGGCTAGCCGGGTCGGGTACGCAGTATTTT
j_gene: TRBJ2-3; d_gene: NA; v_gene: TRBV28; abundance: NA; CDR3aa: CASSLGGGRVDTQYF; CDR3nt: TGTGCCAGCAGTTTGGGGGGGGGCCGTGTAGATACGCAGTATTTT
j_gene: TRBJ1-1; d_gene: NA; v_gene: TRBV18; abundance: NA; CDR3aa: CATTTGVNTEAFF; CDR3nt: TGTGCCACAACCACGGGAGTGAACACTGAAGCTTTCTTT
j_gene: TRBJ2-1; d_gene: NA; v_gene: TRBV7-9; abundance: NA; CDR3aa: CASSSRHVEQFF; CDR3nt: TGTGCCAGCAGCTCTAGACATGTTGAGCAGTTCTTC
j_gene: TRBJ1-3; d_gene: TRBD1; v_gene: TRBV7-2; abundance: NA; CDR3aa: CASSLGQAPGNTIYF; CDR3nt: TGTGCCAGCAGCTTGGGACAGGCCCCTGGAAACACCATATATTTT
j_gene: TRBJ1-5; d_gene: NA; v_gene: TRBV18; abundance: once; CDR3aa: CASSPGGNVQPQHF; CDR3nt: TGTGCCAGCTCACCGGGAGGGAATGTTCAGCCCCAGCATTTT
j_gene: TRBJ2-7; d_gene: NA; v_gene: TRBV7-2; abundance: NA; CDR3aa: CASSSDFSYEQYF; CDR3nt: TGTGCCAGCAGCAGTGACTTCTCCTACGAGCAGTACTTC
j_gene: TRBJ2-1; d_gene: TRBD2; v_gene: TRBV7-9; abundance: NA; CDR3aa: CASSTSGGAAKIYEQFF; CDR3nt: TGTGCCAGCAGCACTAGCGGGGGGGCCGCTAAAATCTATGAGCAGTTCTTC
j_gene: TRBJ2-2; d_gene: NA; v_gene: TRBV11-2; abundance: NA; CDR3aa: CASSFPTRGGAVGELFF; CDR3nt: TGTGCCAGCAGCTTCCCTACAAGGGGGGGGGCCGTAGGGGAGCTGTTTTTT
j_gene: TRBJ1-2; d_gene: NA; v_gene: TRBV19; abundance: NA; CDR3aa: CASSATYSNYGYTF; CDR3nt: TGTGCCAGTAGCGCGACGTACAGTAACTATGGCTACACCTTC
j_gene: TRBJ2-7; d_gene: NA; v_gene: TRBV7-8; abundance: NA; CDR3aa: CASRPSSGSSYEQYF; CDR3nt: TGTGCCAGCAGACCAAGTTCAGGGAGCTCCTACGAGCAGTACTTC
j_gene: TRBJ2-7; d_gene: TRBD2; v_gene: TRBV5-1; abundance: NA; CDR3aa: CASSFEGRWGGYEQYF; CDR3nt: TGCGCCAGCAGCTTCGAGGGTAGATGGGGGGGCTACGAGCAGTACTTC
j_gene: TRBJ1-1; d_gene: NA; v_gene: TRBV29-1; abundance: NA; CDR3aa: CSGAGNTEAFF; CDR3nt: TGCAGCGGTGCAGGGAATACTGAAGCTTTCTTT
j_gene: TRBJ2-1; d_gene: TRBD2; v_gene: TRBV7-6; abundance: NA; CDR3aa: CASSQGPAGANNEQFF; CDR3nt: TGTGCCAGCAGCCAGGGCCCAGCGGGGGCCAACAATGAGCAGTTCTTC